These 23 T cell receptor beta chains were all obtained from the same sample, sequenced in a study of identical twins. TCRdb fed the 5' RACE reads into MiXCR, producing one record per CDR3 protein. The table has hundreds of thousands of distinct CDR3 sequences, 8.5% to 9.5% seen once. The same specimen was also included in a second study, on yellow fever vaccine responses in identical twins.

Material: PBMCs. The receptors were gathered from a woman between 18 and 29 years old in good health.

This clonotype was seen a handful of times. The chain couples TRBV12-3 or TRBV12-4 to TRBJ2-1; TRBD2 aligns across 11 bases. This CDR3 spans 16 amino acids. V dropped 7 bases and J dropped 6; count of bases not matched to a gene: 11. The CDR3, as DNA: TGTGCCAGCAAGCTCTCTAGCGGGGGGACGTTCAATGAGCAGTTCTTC. It yields the protein CASKLSSGGTFNEQFF.

This clonotype came up many times. This sequence joins TRBV12-3 or TRBV12-4 and TRBJ1-6; tentative D call: TRBD1 (5 bases). V lost 6 bases and J 5 bases, leaving 5 bases between the germline ends. This CDR3 region has 12 residues. CDR3 nucleotides: TGTGCCAGCAGAGGGGATAATTCACCCCTCCACTTT. Translated, it gives CASRGDNSPLHF.

The V call is TRBV3-1, the J call TRBJ2-7, with a weak D call TRBD1 (5 bases). CDR3 size: 12 residues. Germline V gene sequence: CDR1 LGHDT, CDR2 YNNKEL (reference sequence). The CDR3 DNA is TGTGCCAGCAGCCAAGAGGGCAGGGCCCCGGTAGTC. Encoded protein: CASSQEGRAPVV.

The V and J genes are TRBV7-3 and TRBJ2-5; 8 positions match TRBD2. The CDR3 runs 16 residues. CDR1 SGHTA and CDR2 FQGTGA come from the germline V gene. V gave up 4 bases and J gave up 5 bases; unmatched junction bases: 12. This CDR3 is CASSWGLERGMETQYF. In DNA form, the CDR3 reads TGTGCCAGCAGCTGGGGCCTTGAGCGGGGGATGGAGACCCAGTACTTC.

This clonotype was counted a few times. The rearrangement joins TRBV7-8 to TRBJ2-7; TRBD2 matches 7 bases. J lost 1 base, V lost 1 base, and 7 bases had no gene match. Germline V gene lookup returns CDR1 SGHVS and CDR2 FQNEAQ. The CDR3 spans 16 residues. CDR3 in DNA: TGTGCCAGCAGCTTAGTTGGACTAGAACAGTCCTACGAGCAGTACTTC. Its protein product is CASSLVGLEQSYEQYF.

The chain has TRBV3-1 and TRBJ2-5; 10 positions agree with TRBD2. Germline values: CDR1 LGHDT, CDR2 YNNKEL (reference sequence). The CDR3 spans 16 residues. The J segment lost 3 bases and the V segment lost 1 base, leaving 5 bases of the junction unmatched. Here the CDR3 reads CASSQASGSRKETQYF. In nucleotides, the CDR3 is TGTGCCAGCAGCCAAGCTAGCGGGAGTCGGAAAGAGACCCAGTACTTC.

This clonotype was found many times. This chain links TRBV20-1 with TRBJ2-1; 11 bases fit TRBD2. The CDR3 loop spans 16 amino acids. Germline CDR1 DFQATT, CDR2 SNEGSKA (reference sequence). Germline trimming cut 2 bases from V and 8 bases from J; bases unmatched to any gene: 11. In DNA, the CDR3 is TGCAGTGCTAGACCTCCGGGGACTAGCGGCCCAGATGAGCAGTTCTTC. Translated: CSARPPGTSGPDEQFF.

This clonotype was recorded many times. J is TRBJ2-6 and V is TRBV10-3; the D is unclear. Trimming cost V 3 bases and J 3 bases, with 3 bases left between them. This CDR3 is 13 amino acids long. Germline V gene sequence: CDR1 ENHRY, CDR2 SYGVKD. As DNA, the CDR3 is TGTGCCATCAGTGACGTTGGGGCCAACGTCCTGACTTTC. Encoded protein: CAISDVGANVLTF.

The CDR3 spells CASSFRDIAEAFF. The CDR3 nucleotides read TGTGCCAGCAGCTTCAGGGACATTGCTGAAGCTTTCTTT. J is TRBJ1-1 and V is TRBV11-2, with D tentatively TRBD1 (6 bases). This CDR3 contains 13 residues. V was cut by 3 bases and J by 6 bases, with 11 bases left in between. Germline V gene data show CDR1 as SGHAT and CDR2 as FQNNGV. Together with reference TRBV11-2 and TRBJ1-1, the CDR3 gives the full variable domain: EAGVAQSPRYKIIEKRQSVAFWCNPISGHATLYWYQQILGQGPKLLIQFQNNGVVDDSQLPKDRFSAERLKGVDSTLKIQPAKLEDSAVYLCASSFRDIAEAFFGQGTRLTVV.

The CDR3 protein is CASSPAGGRAFF. The CDR3 DNA reads TGTGCCAGCAGTCCTGCAGGGGGCAGGGCTTTCTTT. The chain recombines TRBV3-1 with TRBJ1-1; 8 positions match TRBD1. Germline loops: CDR1 LGHDT, CDR2 YNNKEL (reference sequence). Losses at the gene ends were 6 bases for V and 11 bases for J; bases not matched to a gene: 8. This CDR3 has 12 amino acids.

This clonotype has more than one count but fewer than ten. The gene calls are TRBV15 and TRBJ2-5, with D unresolved. The CDR3 totals 15 residues. Germline CDR1 and CDR2: LNHNV and YYDKDF (reference sequence). The germline V and J ends were trimmed by 0 bases and 2 bases, with 10 bases remaining between them. The CDR3 DNA follows: TGTGCCACCAGCAGAGATCCTAATTCTCAAGAGACCCAGTACTTC. As protein: CATSRDPNSQETQYF.

On this clonotype: A junction boundary mismatches the germline segment, possibly from a read error. CDR3 region: CSSRDTHLSYNEQFF. Here the CDR3 DNA reads TGCAGTTCTAGAGATACTCACCTCTCCTACAATGAGCAGTTCTTC. The rearrangement uses TRBV20-1 and TRBJ2-1; D unclear. This CDR3 region has 15 residues. CDR1 and CDR2 (germline): DFQATT, SNEGSKA (reference sequence).

This chain links TRBV7-3 with TRBJ2-1; 8 nucleotides agree with TRBD2. V was pared by 2 bases and J by 1 base, with 7 bases of the junction left unmatched. The CDR3 has 17 residues. Germline CDR1 and CDR2: SGHTA and FQGTGA. The CDR3 DNA reads TGTGCCAGCAGCTTATTGGGCGGGGGGCCTTCCTACAATGAGCAGTTCTTC. Translating it yields CASSLLGGGPSYNEQFF.

This clonotype was detected many times. The chain recombines TRBV12-3 or TRBV12-4 with TRBJ2-4, with 8 bases lining up with TRBD1. This CDR3 region has 15 residues. J gave up 1 base and V 2 bases, and 1 base lay outside the gene matches. The CDR3 coding sequence is TGTGCCAGCAGTTTAAACAGGGGGGCCAAAAACATTCAGTACTTC. Its translation: CASSLNRGAKNIQYF.

The chain recombines TRBV29-1 with TRBJ2-2; a possible D gene is TRBD1 (6 bases). V lost 5 bases and J lost 6, with 10 bases in between. Germline values: CDR1 SQVTM, CDR2 ANQGSEA. The CDR3 is 12 amino acids. The CDR3 nucleotides read TGCAGCGTTCGTGGGGGCCCCGGGGAGCTGTTTTTT. It yields the protein CSVRGGPGELFF.

The chain employs TRBV7-2 and TRBJ2-7; 9 bases fit TRBD1. The V gene's germline CDR1 is SGHTA and CDR2 FQGNSA. The length of the CDR3 is 15 residues. The ends lost 2 bases at V and 3 bases at J; junction bases unmatched: 5. DNA of the CDR3: TGTGCCAGCAGCTTAAACAGGGGGCTGTTCTACGAGCAGTACTTC. Encoded protein: CASSLNRGLFYEQYF.

Many counts were recorded for this clonotype. The rearrangement uses TRBV5-6 and TRBJ2-7; D remains unclear. The V gene's germline CDR1 is SGHDT and CDR2 YYEEEE. V dropped 0 bases and J dropped 3 bases, with 7 bases sitting between them. The CDR3 has 13 residues. The CDR3 loop is CASSLVRSYEQYF. For the CDR3, the DNA is TGTGCCAGCAGCTTGGTCCGCAGCTACGAGCAGTACTTC.

In this sample, this clonotype turned up a few times. The chain combines TRBV6-2 or TRBV6-3 with TRBJ2-6; D uncertain. The CDR3 is 17 amino acids. Germline V CDR1 and CDR2: MNHEY, SVGEGT. The V end lost 4 bases, the J end lost 1 base, and 14 bases lay between the germline ends. The CDR3 here is CASSWDPTGSGANVLTF. For the CDR3, the DNA is TGTGCCAGCAGTTGGGATCCGACCGGTTCTGGGGCCAACGTCCTGACTTTC.

The chain combines TRBV27 with TRBJ2-7; TRBD1 matches at 10 bases. J lost 0 bases, V lost 2 bases, and 7 bases had no gene match. Germline CDR1 reads MNHEY; CDR2 reads SMNVEV (reference sequence). There are 17 residues in the CDR3. This CDR3 reads CASSLRGDRGSSYEQYF. The DNA for the CDR3 is TGTGCCAGCAGTTTAAGGGGGGACAGGGGTTCCTCCTACGAGCAGTACTTC.

V and J are TRBV6-2 or TRBV6-3 and TRBJ1-1; D not certain. Trimming pared 4 bases from V and 5 bases from J, leaving 20 bases between. CDR1 and CDR2 from the germline V gene are MNHEY and SVGEGT. The CDR3 runs to 16 residues. The CDR3 bases are TGTGCCAGCAGTTTTTCCGCCGCGGGGTTCGGAACTGAAGCTTTCTTT. Amino acids: CASSFSAAGFGTEAFF.

This clonotype appeared a few times. The J gene is TRBJ2-7, the V gene TRBV11-1, with 11 bases fitting TRBD2. The CDR3 has 19 amino acids. Trimming cost V 5 bases and J 2 bases; bases outside gene matches: 17. Germline V gene sequence: CDR1 SGHAT, CDR2 FQDESV (reference sequence). In DNA, the CDR3 is TGTGCCAGCAGCGGCGCTACAAATCCTACTAGCGGGAGTCCCTACGAGCAGTACTTC. It specifies CASSGATNPTSGSPYEQYF.

This clonotype was seen a handful of times. The genes are TRBV7-8 and TRBJ2-3, with D possibly matching TRBD2 (6 bases). Between the trimmed V and J ends, which lost 7 bases and 0 bases, there was a span of 14 bases. This CDR3 is 15 amino acids long. Germline loops: CDR1 SGHVS, CDR2 FQNEAQ. The CDR3 region has the DNA TGTGCCAGCATCCCACCGGGAGCTAGCACAGATACGCAGTATTTT. Translating gives CASIPPGASTDTQYF.

This clonotype was picked up many times. The rearrangement joins TRBV7-9 to TRBJ1-3, with TRBD1 identical over 7 bases. Germline values: CDR1 SEHNR, CDR2 FQNEAQ (reference sequence). This CDR3 is 14 amino acids long. V was clipped by 7 bases and J by 4 bases; unmatched bases: 7. CDR3 region: CASTETGLGNTIYF. CDR3 nucleotides: TGTGCCAGCACCGAGACAGGGCTAGGAAACACCATATATTTT.